One T cell receptor (beta chain) is described in this entry. Its antigen remains unknown. The record originates from a study of OX40 agonist ivuxolimab in advanced cancers. Deletions cut 4 bases from V and 8 bases from J, with 17 bases between. Looked up from germline, CDR1 is LGHNA and CDR2 is YSLEER. The CDR3 has 15 amino acids. Study results and caveats: Specificity for antigen went undetermined in the expanded peripheral T cells.

Method: immunoSEQ multiplex PCR; TCRdb's copy keeps in-frame clones and lacks some. Of 35,000 to 40,000 clones listed, 82% are singletons. The material sequenced was CD4+ or CD8+ T cells sorted from blood, taken in a trial of the OX40 agonist ivuxolimab. The chain combines TRBV4-3 with TRBJ1-4; D perhaps matches TRBD1 (6 bases). This receptor was identified in an adult with an advanced solid tumor such as melanoma, head and neck, liver or kidney cancer. In DNA form, the CDR3 reads TGCGCCAGCAGCCCACAGGGTCCCTTTGGGGAAAAACTGTTTTTT. As protein: CASSPQGPFGEKLFF.